The text below deals with one T cell receptor (beta chain). These data are taken from a study of control samples from healthy donors and cancer patients. Per germline, CDR1 SGHAT and CDR2 FQNNGV. With 3 bases removed from V and 4 bases from J, the gap between germline ends came to 20 bases. This CDR3 is 17 amino acids long. Assay: immunoSEQ multiplex PCR; the TCRdb copy retains only in-frame clones and omits some. The profile shows some 120,000 clones, more than 85% of them singletons. This receptor was identified in a man aged 18 to 29 in good health. V and J are TRBV11-2 and TRBJ2-3; D remains unclear. Sample: blood. The CDR3 reads CASSFRSAFGRADTQYF. CDR3 nucleotides: TGTGCCAGCAGCTTTCGCAGCGCGTTTGGTCGGGCAGATACGCAGTATTTT.